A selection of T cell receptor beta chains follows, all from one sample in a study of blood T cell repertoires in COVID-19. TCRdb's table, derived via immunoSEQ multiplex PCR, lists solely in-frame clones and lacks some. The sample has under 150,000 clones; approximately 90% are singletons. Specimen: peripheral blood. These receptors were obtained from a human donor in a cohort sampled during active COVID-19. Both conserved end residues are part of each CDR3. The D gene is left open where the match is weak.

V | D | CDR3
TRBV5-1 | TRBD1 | CASSATGDEQYF
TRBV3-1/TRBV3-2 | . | CASSQSTGSYNEQFF
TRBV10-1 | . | CASSEPRVLREQETQYF
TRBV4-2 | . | CASSQALAGARATNEKLFF
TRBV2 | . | CASRIGTPNTEAFF
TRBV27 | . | CASSFEGARGQPQHF
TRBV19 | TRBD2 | CASRTSGGTDTQYF
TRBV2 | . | CASQLGGEAFF
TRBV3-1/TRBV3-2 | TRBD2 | CASSQEDWASGGASYEQFF
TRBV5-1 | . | CASSLRQTYEQYF
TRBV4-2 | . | CASSQNGLAQGTDTQYF
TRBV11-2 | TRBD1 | CASSSRTGLTEAFF
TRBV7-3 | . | CASSRGVYNSPLHF
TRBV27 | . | CASSLFAGRYTDTQYF
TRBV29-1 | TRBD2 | CSVLLRGGETQYF
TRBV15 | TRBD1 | CATSPGGGQGDNSPLHF
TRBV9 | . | CASSPTLQGGSYNSPLHF
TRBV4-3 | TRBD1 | CASSQEGQGAYEQYF
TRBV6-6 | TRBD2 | CASSYSRESSSYEQYF
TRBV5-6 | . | CASSLRGLSNYGYTF
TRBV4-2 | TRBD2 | CASSLGSGGAQDTQYF
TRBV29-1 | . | CSAQTFPGHLYF
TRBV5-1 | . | CASSLTATSYEQYF
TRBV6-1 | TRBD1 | CASSKGAKAFF
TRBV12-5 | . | CLKRLETQYF
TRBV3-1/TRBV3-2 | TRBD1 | CASSHLLTGGNYGYTF
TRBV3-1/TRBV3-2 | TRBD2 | CASRLLSGGWKETQYF
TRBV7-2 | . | CASSLVGGGDYGYTF
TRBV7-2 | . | CASSSQGQSSYEQYF
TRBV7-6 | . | CASSLEPFNTEAFF
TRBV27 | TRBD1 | CASSRGQGAYEQYF
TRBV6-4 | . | CASSDSRGKTQYF
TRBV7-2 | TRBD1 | CASSAGTGGLTFF
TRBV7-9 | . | CASSFASSTGELFF
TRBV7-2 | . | CASSLGASYEQYF
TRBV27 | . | CASSYLTPSTDTQYF
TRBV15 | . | CATKRAGNSPLHF
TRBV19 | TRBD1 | CASSTGTEINSPLHF
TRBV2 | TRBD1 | CASSDGRGDRATDTQYF
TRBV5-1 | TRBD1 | CASSSGQGLTNEKLFF
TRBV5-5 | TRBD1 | CASSPGTGGFSEKLFF
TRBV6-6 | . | CASSAQVFSGNTIYF
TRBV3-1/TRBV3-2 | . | CASSLQGNNEQYF
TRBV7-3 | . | CASSSNTNTEAFF
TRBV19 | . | CASSDTGNTEAFF
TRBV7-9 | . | CASSRNGMRNEQFF
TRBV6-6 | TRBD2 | CATERGRLFF
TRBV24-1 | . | CATSDGGDWEGYTF
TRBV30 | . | CAWSNLGTPNYGYTF
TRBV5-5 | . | CASSFIVTRGNTGELFF